This TCR beta chain derives from a study of T cells in tuberculosis. As for the study in general: Sequenced TCRs come from CD1B-GMM tetramer-binding T cells. Within 7 days of starting treatment, or before, PBMC were stored.

This clone was seen just once. Sequencing was performed with immunoSEQ multiplex PCR; in TCRdb, only in-frame clones are kept and a portion is missing. The table includes some 49,000 clones, about 96% detected once. Described time point: new active TB diagnosis, blood taken before or within 7 days of starting treatment. This specimen consisted of PBMCs, obtained at tuberculosis diagnosis. This TCR derives from an adult with tuberculosis.

In DNA, the CDR3 is TGTGCCACCAGCAGAGATCGGGTCTGGGAGGAGCAGTTCTTC. It codes for CATSRDRVWEEQFF. The chain has TRBV15 and TRBJ2-1; D possibly corresponds to TRBD2 (5 bases). The CDR3 sequence is 14 residues long. The germline gives CDR1 LNHNV, CDR2 YYDKDF (reference sequence). Trimming took 0 bases from V and 10 from J, leaving 13 bases between them.